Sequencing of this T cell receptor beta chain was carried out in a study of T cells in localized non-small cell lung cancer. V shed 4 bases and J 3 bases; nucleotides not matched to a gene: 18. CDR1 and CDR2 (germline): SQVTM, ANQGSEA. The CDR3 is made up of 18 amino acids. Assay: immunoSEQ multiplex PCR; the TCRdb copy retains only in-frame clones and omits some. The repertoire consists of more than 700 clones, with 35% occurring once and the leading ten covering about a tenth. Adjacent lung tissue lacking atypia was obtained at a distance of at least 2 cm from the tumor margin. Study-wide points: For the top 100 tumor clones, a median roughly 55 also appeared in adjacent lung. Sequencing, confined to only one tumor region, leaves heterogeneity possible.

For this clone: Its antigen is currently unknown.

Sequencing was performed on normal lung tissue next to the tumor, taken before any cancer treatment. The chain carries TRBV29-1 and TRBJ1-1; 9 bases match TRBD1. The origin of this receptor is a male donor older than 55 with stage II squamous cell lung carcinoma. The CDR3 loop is CSVARTGAASSKDTEAFF. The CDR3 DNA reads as TGCAGCGTTGCAAGGACAGGGGCCGCTTCGTCGAAGGACACTGAAGCTTTCTTT.